This T cell receptor beta chain was obtained from a study of blood T cell repertoires in COVID-19 (TCRdb year 2020). For the wider study: Collaborator samples came from the United States, Italy and Spain and covered acute and convalescent phases of COVID-19. The material from the prospective study consisted of cDNA or gDNA derived from T cells, B-cell-depleted T cells, or PBMCs. Subjects who had been exposed to COVID-19, were actively infected with it, or had recovered from it provided the deeply sampled blood TCRbeta repertoires that made up the dataset. The repertoires were released in a freely available public database meant as a resource for research on the immune response to SARS-CoV-2. Samples came from the ongoing ImmuneRACE study (first 160 participants) plus 1,254 subjects from 6 global collaborators. Sample metadata almost always included a de-identified subject ID, COVID-19 status, age in years and sex. Where available, HLA class I and class II types were taken from metadata supplied by the sample provider and were not determined by assay-based typing. The investigation overall reported the following: How much clinical and demographic metadata was included differed by source and by participant, and the metadata was provided uncurated.

TCRbeta CDR3 regions were amplified from genomic DNA by means of the immunoSEQ Assay, a bias-controlled multiplex PCR. As for the authors' bioinformatics: Within the assay, amplification of reference gene primers was used to estimate how many nucleated cells each sample contained. To quantify the absolute abundance of each unique TCRbeta CDR3 rearrangement, sequence reads were collapsed and filtered. For each sample, productive Simpson clonality was calculated as the square root of Simpson's diversity index over productive rearrangements. Held by TCRdb, this immuneACCESS table contains in-frame sequences only and omits some clones. Under half of the omission traces to an unresolved V gene where checked; the cause of the rest is unknown. V, J and clone size reflect that table, while D and trimming were determined from the DNA. The sample table shows tens of thousands of clones, and about 81% are seen once. The ten most abundant clones make up over 25% of the sample.

At one collaborating source in Seattle, patients were enrolled during active infection and were followed longitudinally through the course of disease. Whole blood was collected in K2EDTA tubes by collaborating institutions according to the institutions' own protocols. For TCRbeta analysis, collaborators shipped samples in one of three forms: frozen whole blood, isolated PBMCs, or DNA extracted from either of those sample types. In regard to this clone: Its antigen is still unknown. Per-base qualities were not stored, and no clone one base away is much larger.

Deletion took 2 bases off V and 0 bases off J, with a span of 8 bases between the germline ends. As encoded in the germline V gene (reference sequence), CDR1 is MNHEY while CDR2 is SMNVEV. From its cysteine to its phenylalanine, the CDR3 spans 15 amino acids. Here the CDR3 DNA is all that survives: 45 bases in frame from base 1. What was sequenced was peripheral blood. The chain is assembled from TRBV27 and TRBJ1-5; TRBD1 is possibly the D segment (5 matching bases). This sequence was found in a man in his sixties with COVID-19, enrolled during active disease. This receptor has the CDR3 CASSLGGDSNQPQHF. The DNA is as follows: TGTGCCAGCAGTTTAGGGGGGGATAGCAATCAGCCCCAGCATTTT.